These T cell receptor beta chains were read from a single sample in a study of post-analysis software for immune sequencing data. MiXCR, applied by TCRdb to the PCR reads, yields one record per CDR3 protein. The table lists a few hundred thousand distinct CDR3 sequences, about 38% of them singletons. Sample: blood. These receptors came from a girl aged 10-17 years with multiple sclerosis. CDR3s include the opening cysteine and the closing phenylalanine or tryptophan. The D gene is left open where the match is weak. Only some rows state a clone size, as once, few, many or a class for expanded clones.

V gene	D gene	J gene	clone size	CDR3 DNA	CDR3 protein
TRBV28	TRBD1	TRBJ1-2	many	TGTGCCAGCAGCCTCAGAACAGGGGGCGAGGGCTACACCTTC	CASSLRTGGEGYTF
TRBV5-1	.	TRBJ1-1	.	TGCGCCAGCAGCTTACCGAAGACAGACTTCGGCACTCAAGGGATGAACACTGAAGCTTTCTTT	CASSLPKTDFGTQGMNTEAFF
TRBV20-1	.	TRBJ2-7	.	TGCAGTGCTAGAGGGCCTGGGGGTAGCTCCTACGAGCAGTACTTC	CSARGPGGSSYEQYF
TRBV3-1	.	TRBJ1-2	many	TGTGCCAGCAGCGTCAGAGTTAACTATGGCTACACCTTC	CASSVRVNYGYTF
TRBV13	TRBD2	TRBJ2-1	many	TGTGCCAGCAGCTTAATTGGCGGGAGACAATACAATGAGCAGTTCTTC	CASSLIGGRQYNEQFF
TRBV11-2	.	TRBJ2-5	many	TGTGCCAGCAGCTCAGGACTATCCCCTTGGGAGACCCAGTACTTC	CASSSGLSPWETQYF
TRBV5-1	.	TRBJ1-2	.	TGCGCCAGCAGCTTGCCGGACAGCTATGGCTACACCTTC	CASSLPDSYGYTF
TRBV15	.	TRBJ1-5	.	TGTGCCACCAGCAGAGATGGGGGCAATCAGCCCCAGCATTTT	CATSRDGGNQPQHF
TRBV20-1	.	TRBJ1-5	many	TGCAGTGCCCTGGACGGGGCCCCCTCGGCCCAGCATTTT	CSALDGAPSAQHF
TRBV20-1	TRBD2	TRBJ2-7	.	TGCAGTGCTCAAGGGACTAGCGGGACCAAAATAAGCTCCTACGAGCAGTACTTC	CSAQGTSGTKISSYEQYF
TRBV5-1	TRBD1	TRBJ2-1	many	TGCGCCAGCAGCTTAGGGACAGGCCACAATGAGCAGTTCTTC	CASSLGTGHNEQFF
TRBV5-1	.	TRBJ2-7	many	TGCGCCAGCAGCTTGGAGCCGGGTATTAGCTCCTACGAGCAGTACTTC	CASSLEPGISSYEQYF
TRBV12-3/TRBV12-4	.	TRBJ2-1	many	TGTGCCAGCAGTTGGTCGGGCCTCGGAGAGCAGTTCTTC	CASSWSGLGEQFF
TRBV12-3/TRBV12-4	.	TRBJ2-1	.	TGTGCCAGCAGTTTGGGCCCAAACAATGAGCAGTTCTTC	CASSLGPNNEQFF
TRBV6-5	TRBD1	TRBJ2-7	.	TGTGCCAGTGGAGACAGGGGCTACGAGCAGTACTTC	CASGDRGYEQYF
TRBV6-5	.	TRBJ1-5	.	TGTGCCAGCAGCCAAGGACAGAACAATCAGCCCCAGCATTTT	CASSQGQNNQPQHF
TRBV7-9	.	TRBJ2-5	few	TGTGCCAGCAGCCATCAAGGCAGACAAGAGACCCAGTACTTC	CASSHQGRQETQYF
TRBV3-1	TRBD2	TRBJ2-1	many	TGTGCCAGCAGCCAAAACAGGGCGGGGGGCCTTCTCCAGTTCTTC	CASSQNRAGGLLQFF
TRBV20-1	.	TRBJ1-6	many	TGCAGTGCTAAGGACAGTGTTAATTCACCCCTCCACTTT	CSAKDSVNSPLHF
TRBV6-5	TRBD1	TRBJ1-1	.	TGTGCCAGCAGTTACTCCGGGACAGGGGATACTGAAGCTTTCTTT	CASSYSGTGDTEAFF
TRBV5-1	.	TRBJ1-6	many	TGCGCCAGCAGCTTGGAACGCATCTATTCCAATTCACCCCTCCACTTT	CASSLERIYSNSPLHF
TRBV27	TRBD1	TRBJ1-5	few	TGTGCCAGCAGGGACGGACAGGGGAAACAGCCCCAGCATTTT	CASRDGQGKQPQHF
TRBV20-1	.	TRBJ1-6	few	TGCAGTGCTAGAGATGACGGGCGAGGATCACCCCTCCACTTT	CSARDDGRGSPLHF
TRBV2	.	TRBJ2-3	.	TGTGCCAGCAGGGTTTGGGACACGCAGTATTTT	CASRVWDTQYF
TRBV20-1	TRBD1	TRBJ2-2	few	TGCAGTGCTAGAGATCAGGACAGGGGGCTGTCCGGGGAGCTGTTTTTT	CSARDQDRGLSGELFF
TRBV20-1	.	TRBJ1-1	few	TGCAGTGCTCAACCACAGGGTACGGCTTTCTTT	CSAQPQGTAFF
TRBV24-1	.	TRBJ2-2	.	TGTGCCACCAGTGGTAGCGGTGACACCGGGGAGCGGTTTTTT	CATSGSGDTGERFF
TRBV5-1	TRBD1	TRBJ2-5	many	TGCGCCAGCATCCCTGGACAGGGGGCGCCAGGGCAAGAGACCCAGTACTTC	CASIPGQGAPGQETQYF
TRBV4-2	TRBD2	TRBJ2-1	many	TGTGCCAGCAGCCAAGAGAAAAGCGGGGACTCCAATGAGCAGTTCTTC	CASSQEKSGDSNEQFF
TRBV28	TRBD1	TRBJ1-6	.	TGTGCCAGCAGAGACGGGACAGCGGGGAGTAATTCACCCCTCCACTTT	CASRDGTAGSNSPLHF
TRBV7-2	.	TRBJ2-2	few	TGTGCCAGCAGCCCAAGAGACACGACCGGGGAGCTGTTTTTT	CASSPRDTTGELFF
TRBV29-1	TRBD1	TRBJ1-2	many	TGCAGCGTCAAGGGGGCAGGGGCGCCGGCTAACTATGGCTACACCTTC	CSVKGAGAPANYGYTF
TRBV6-1	TRBD1	TRBJ1-4	.	TGTGCCAGCAGTGATGGGACAGGGGCTGAAAAACTGTTTTTT	CASSDGTGAEKLFF
TRBV29-1	TRBD1	TRBJ2-7	.	TGCAGCGTTGTGGTGGGACAGGGGGTAAGCTACGAGCAGTACTTC	CSVVVGQGVSYEQYF
TRBV12-3/TRBV12-4	TRBD1	TRBJ1-5	many	TGTGCCAGCAGCCGGGACAGGGGCAATCAGCCCCAGCATTTT	CASSRDRGNQPQHF
TRBV5-1	TRBD1	TRBJ1-1	many	TGCGCCAGCAGCTTATTTTACAGGGGGCGAGGGTCGAACACTGAAGCTTTCTTT	CASSLFYRGRGSNTEAFF
TRBV20-1	.	TRBJ1-2	.	TGCAGTGCTAGAAGACAGCTACTGGAGGGCTACACCTTC	CSARRQLLEGYTF
TRBV6-8	.	TRBJ2-7	.	TGTGCCAGCAGTTACCGGAAACCCCGCTGCCGGGTCTCCTACGAGCAGTACTTC	CASSYRKPRCRVSYEQYF
TRBV7-2	TRBD1	TRBJ2-5	many	TGTGCCAGCAGCTCCCTGACAGGGTCAGAGACCCAGTACTTC	CASSSLTGSETQYF
TRBV20-1	TRBD1	TRBJ1-6	.	TGCAGTGCTATCGGGACAGGGACTTCACCCCTCCACTTT	CSAIGTGTSPLHF
TRBV6-1	.	TRBJ1-5	.	TGTGCCAGCACTGTAGACGGAGACAATCAGCCCCAGCATTTT	CASTVDGDNQPQHF
TRBV29-1	.	TRBJ2-5	once	TGCAGCGTTGAAGGTCGGAGACAAGAGACCCAGTACTTC	CSVEGRRQETQYF
TRBV29-1	TRBD1	TRBJ2-5	.	TGCAGCGCCACAGGGGGGACCCAGTACTTC	CSATGGTQYF
TRBV20-1	TRBD2	TRBJ2-7	.	TGCAGTGCGGCACTAGCGGGAGTTCCCGCCGAGCAGTACTTC	CSAALAGVPAEQYF
TRBV5-1	.	TRBJ2-5	many	TGTGCCAGCAGCTTTGGGGGGGCTGGAGAGACCCAGTACTTC	CASSFGGAGETQYF
TRBV12-3/TRBV12-4	.	TRBJ2-3	.	TGTGCCAGCAGTTTAGAGTTTGGGGACCGAGATACGCAGTATTTT	CASSLEFGDRDTQYF
TRBV28	TRBD2	TRBJ2-5	.	TGTGCCAGCAGTCCTCCGGGACTAGCGGGCCCTCAAGAGACCCAGTACTTC	CASSPPGLAGPQETQYF
TRBV4-1	TRBD1	TRBJ2-7	.	TGCGCCAGCAGCCAAGACCCAGGACAGGGTACAAAGGGAGGCTACGAGCAGTACTTC	CASSQDPGQGTKGGYEQYF
TRBV5-1	.	TRBJ2-7	.	TGCGCCAGCAGCTTGGTGTCGGGGCTCGGGTCCTACGAGCAGTACTTC	CASSLVSGLGSYEQYF
TRBV9	.	TRBJ1-3	.	TGTGCCAGCAGCGCCCGGGTTTCCTCTGGAAACACCATATATTTT	CASSARVSSGNTIYF
TRBV18	.	TRBJ2-1	.	TGTGCCAGCTCACCACGGAGGGGTGAGGAATCCTACAATGAGCAGTTCTTC	CASSPRRGEESYNEQFF
TRBV12-3/TRBV12-4	.	TRBJ2-7	.	TGTGCCAGCAGTTCCCGCAGGTTCTACGAGCAGTACTTC	CASSSRRFYEQYF
TRBV28	TRBD1	TRBJ2-2	.	TGTGCCAGCAAGGGACAGGGTTGGGCCGGGGAGCTGTTTTTT	CASKGQGWAGELFF
TRBV12-3/TRBV12-4	.	TRBJ1-2	many	TGTGCCAGCAGTTTAATGCAGGGGCCTAACTATGGCTACACCTTC	CASSLMQGPNYGYTF
TRBV7-9	TRBD2	TRBJ2-3	.	TGTGCCAGCAGCTTACCGCCCGGGACTAGCGGGACAGATACGCAGTATTTT	CASSLPPGTSGTDTQYF
TRBV12-3/TRBV12-4	.	TRBJ2-6	many	TGTGCCAGCATCATCCAGGGGGAGGGCTCCGGGGCCAACGTCCTGACTTTC	CASIIQGEGSGANVLTF
TRBV6-1	.	TRBJ1-2	many	TGTGCCAGCAACGCCCCGGTTTACTATGGCTACACCTTC	CASNAPVYYGYTF